Below are 7 T cell receptor beta chains sequenced from a single sample in a study of blood T cell repertoires in COVID-19. The assay was immunoSEQ multiplex PCR, and TCRdb's table has in-frame clones only and misses some. Of roughly 220,000 clones listed, about four fifths were seen once; the top ten hold 1.3%. The source material was PBMCs or T cells enriched from blood (not recorded which). These receptors came from a middle-aged woman with acute COVID-19.

The chain joins TRBV5-1 to TRBJ1-5; D is ambiguous. The CDR3 totals 16 residues. The germline V gene encodes CDR1 SGHRS and CDR2 YFSETQ. Trimming left V 2 bases short and J 3 bases short, with 15 bases between. The CDR3 loop reads CASSLKRLNNNQPQHF. In nucleotides, the CDR3 is TGCGCCAGCAGCTTAAAAAGACTGAATAACAATCAGCCCCAGCATTTT.

J is TRBJ2-7 and V is TRBV7-9; the match to TRBD2 covers 13 bases. Germline V gene lookup returns CDR1 SEHNR and CDR2 FQNEAQ (reference sequence). The V segment lost 5 bases and the J segment 2 bases; nucleotides outside the gene matches: 3. The CDR3 contains 15 residues. The CDR3 DNA reads as TGTGCCAGCAGCACCGGACTAGCGGGAGCCTACGAGCAGTACTTC. This sequence encodes CASSTGLAGAYEQYF.

V gene TRBV7-8 combines with J gene TRBJ1-6; D uncertain. Germline CDR1 is SGHVS and CDR2 is FQNEAQ. The length of the CDR3 is 17 residues. The V end was cut by 1 base, the J end by 6 bases, with 16 bases between. The CDR3 region is CASSLVARVGVNSPLHF. The DNA of the CDR3 is TGTGCCAGCAGCTTAGTAGCTAGGGTCGGGGTTAATTCACCCCTCCACTTT.

This clone was detected once. Other DNA sequences from this sample encode an identical CDR3 as well. The chain uses TRBV5-4 and TRBJ2-3, with 11 bases matching TRBD2. V shed 1 base and J 1 base; nucleotides not matched to a gene: 2. The germline gives CDR1 SGHNT, CDR2 YYREEE (reference sequence). The CDR3 is 16 amino acids. This chain's CDR3 is CASSLLSGGGTDTQYF. CDR3 bases: TGTGCCAGCAGCTTGCTTAGCGGGGGGGGCACAGATACGCAGTATTTT.

The sample holds one count of this clone. The chain uses TRBV7-2 and TRBJ2-2, with D unresolved. Trimming cost V 5 bases and J 6 bases, with 10 bases left between them. The CDR3 totals 13 residues. CDR1 is SGHTA, CDR2 FQGNSA, per germline. The CDR3 DNA is TGTGCCAGCAGCCAAATACTGTCCGGGGAGCTGTTTTTT. Protein sequence: CASSQILSGELFF.

The chain carries TRBV3-1 (or the pseudogene TRBV3-2) and TRBJ2-7; no clear D gene. Trimming left V 0 bases short and J 6 bases short, with 9 bases between. CDR1 and CDR2 (germline): LGHDT, YNNKEL (reference sequence). This CDR3 spans 13 amino acids. The chain's CDR3 is CASSQDIRVEQYF. For the CDR3, the DNA is TGTGCCAGCAGCCAAGATATCCGGGTCGAGCAGTACTTC.

The chain couples TRBV7-9 to TRBJ2-7; TRBD1 might be the D (5 bases). The CDR3 loop spans 14 amino acids. Germline V gene sequence: CDR1 SEHNR, CDR2 FQNEAQ (reference sequence). V lost 0 bases to trimming and J lost 5 bases, with 11 bases between them. The CDR3 DNA reads TGTGCCAGCAGCTTAGCTCTGCAGGGCCACGAGCAGTACTTC. As protein: CASSLALQGHEQYF.